This T cell receptor beta chain originates from a study of shared clonotypes between healthy human individuals. Looking at the study overall: Per donor, three plates held CD4 naive cells, three held CD4 memory, two held CD8 naive and one held CD8 memory. Overall study findings and caveats: Generally, naive subsets (rather than memory subsets) showed larger estimated richness. An expected dependence of interdonor clonotype sharing on sequencing depth was noted.

Concerning this clone: The antigen is undetermined.

Some clones are missing from TCRdb's copy, which holds only in-frame ones; the method was immunoSEQ multiplex PCR. The table lists just over 2,000,000 clones, about 95% of them singletons. The germline CDR1 and CDR2 sequences are SGHRS and YFSETQ. The CDR3 has 13 residues. The V and J ends lost 4 bases and 0 bases respectively, with 8 bases between them. CD45RO-negative, CCR7-positively selected cells formed the naive CD8 fraction, excluding terminally differentiated effector memory CD45RA+ cells. The rearrangement uses TRBV5-1 and TRBJ2-7; the D is unclear. Sequenced material: naive CD8+ T cells sorted from blood. The clonotype comes from a man between 18 and 29 years old in good health. The CDR3 DNA reads as TGCGCCAGCAGCGAATCTTACTCCTACGAGCAGTACTTC. Translated, it gives CASSESYSYEQYF.